This paragraph covers one TCR beta chain sequence. In assigning cohorts, the study relied on participant-reported clinical history. These data come from a study of blood T cell repertoires in COVID-19. Deletions cut 4 bases from V and 4 bases from J, with 10 bases between. Germline lookup yields CDR1 LGHDT and CDR2 YNNKEL (reference sequence). This CDR3 is built from 14 residues. Assay used: immunoSEQ multiplex PCR; TCRdb lists only in-frame clones, some missing. The sample contains 450,000 or so clones, 90% of which appear only once. This TCR was sampled from a man younger than 35 who had recovered from COVID-19. The sequenced sample consisted of PBMCs or T cells enriched from blood (not recorded which). The rearrangement joins TRBV3-1 (or the pseudogene TRBV3-2) to TRBJ2-2, with D possibly being TRBD2 (5 bases). CDR3 residues: CASSPIGLTGELFF. Here the CDR3 DNA reads TGTGCCAGCAGCCCTATTGGACTCACCGGGGAGCTGTTTTTT.